This entry features one T cell receptor beta chain sequence. The target of this receptor is not known. No quality values exist for individual bases; no much larger clone is one base distant. Reading from cysteine to phenylalanine, the CDR3 counts 15 amino acids. Just the 45-base CDR3 DNA is kept, in frame starting at base 1. The germline V end is reduced by 3 bases and the J end by 4 bases; junction bases left unmatched: 6. Sequences MNHNS (CDR1) and SASEGT (CDR2) are obtained from the germline V gene. The library was built by means of PCR. The sample was run on an Illumina HiSeq 2500. To normalize quantification of the TCRbeta repertoire, the TCR libraries were built with molecular barcoding that relied on unique molecular identifiers. Through fastp at Q25 and MiXCR, TCRdb rebuilt clones from the public reads, retaining in-frame beta chains. CDR3 protein sequences are deduplicated, and each keeps its most common genes and DNA. The sample has 200,000 to 300,000 distinct CDR3 sequences on record, 12% of them singletons. The ten largest account for about 2.4% of the sample.

The sample belongs to a study of T-cell reconstitution after alpha-beta-depleted transplantation in children (dated by TCRdb to the mid-2010s). The study in broad terms: Using TCR repertoire profiling, the study followed T-cell immune reconstitution in a quantitative way in children after TCRalphabeta/CD19-depleted allogeneic hematopoietic cell transplantation.

This TCR was sampled from a human donor who donated a stem cell graft to a child with acute lymphoblastic leukemia. The chain couples TRBV6-1 to TRBJ1-1; the junction holds 9 bases that match TRBD1. The sample here was PBMCs from the stem cell graft donor, taken from the stem cell graft. Here the CDR3 is given as CASSDTGTGSTEAFF. At the DNA level, the sequence is TGTGCCAGCAGTGACACCGGGACAGGGAGCACTGAAGCTTTCTTT.